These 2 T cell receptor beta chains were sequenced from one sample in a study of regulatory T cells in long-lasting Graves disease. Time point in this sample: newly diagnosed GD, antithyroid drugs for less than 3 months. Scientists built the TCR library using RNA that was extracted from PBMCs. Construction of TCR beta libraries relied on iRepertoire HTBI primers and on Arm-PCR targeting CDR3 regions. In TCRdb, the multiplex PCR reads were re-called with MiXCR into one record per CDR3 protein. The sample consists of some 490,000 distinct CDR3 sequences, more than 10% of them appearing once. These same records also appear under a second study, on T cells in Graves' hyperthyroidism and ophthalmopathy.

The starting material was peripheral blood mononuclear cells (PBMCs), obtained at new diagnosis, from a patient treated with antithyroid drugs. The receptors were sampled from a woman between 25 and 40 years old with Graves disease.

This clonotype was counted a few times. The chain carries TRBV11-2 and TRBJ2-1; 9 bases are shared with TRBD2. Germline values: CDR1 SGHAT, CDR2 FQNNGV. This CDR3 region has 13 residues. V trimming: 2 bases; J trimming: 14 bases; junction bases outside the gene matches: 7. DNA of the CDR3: TGTGCCAGCAGCTTATTTCAAGCGGGAGGCAAGTTCTTC. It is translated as CASSLFQAGGKFF.

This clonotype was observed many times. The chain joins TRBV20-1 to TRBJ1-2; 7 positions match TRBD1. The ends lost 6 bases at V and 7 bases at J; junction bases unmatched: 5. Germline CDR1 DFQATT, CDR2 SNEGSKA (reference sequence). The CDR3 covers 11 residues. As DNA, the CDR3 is TGCAGTGCCCTGGGACAGTTTGGCTACACCTTC. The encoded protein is CSALGQFGYTF.